The rows below give T cell receptor beta chains drawn from one sample of a study of response to subunit inactivated influenza vaccine. TCRdb redid the calling of the RT-PCR reads with MiXCR, one entry per CDR3 protein. The repertoire holds fewer than 750,000 distinct CDR3 sequences, with around 15% as singletons. This specimen was PBMCs from blood, taken 12 days after vaccination. These receptors were taken from a man aged 45-60 years who received an inactivated influenza vaccine. The CDR3 runs from the conserved cysteine through the conserved F or W. D genes are given only for firm matches. Rows give clone size only sometimes, using once, few, many, or a class for an expanded clone.

v_gene	j_gene	d_gene	abundance	len	CDR3nt	CDR3aa
TRBV11-2	TRBJ1-5	-	few	20	TGTGCCAGCAGCTTAGGAGGAACTAAGCCGGCGGCAGGGCACAATCAGCCCCAGCATTTT	CASSLGGTKPAAGHNQPQHF
TRBV19	TRBJ2-5	-	-	12	TGTGCCAGTAGTATAGCGGAAGAGACCCAGTACTTC	CASSIAEETQYF
TRBV7-9	TRBJ2-5	-	few	16	TGTGCCAGCAGCCCGATACAGGGCCCATATCGAGAGACCCAGTACTTC	CASSPIQGPYRETQYF
TRBV7-8	TRBJ2-1	-	few	16	TGTGCCAGCAGGGCGAGGGTATACGGTTCCTACAATGAGCAGTTCTTC	CASRARVYGSYNEQFF
TRBV7-2	TRBJ2-5	TRBD1	few	13	TGTGCCAGCCCGACAGGGGGTGAGGAGACCCAGTACTTC	CASPTGGEETQYF
TRBV6-2/TRBV6-3	TRBJ1-5	-	-	15	TGTGCCAGCAGTTACGCGGGGGGGGGCCCTCAGCCCCAGCATTTT	CASSYAGGGPQPQHF
TRBV5-5	TRBJ2-7	-	-	16	TGTGCCAGCAGCTTGGGGGACATACTTATCCCTCGGGAGCAGTACTTC	CASSLGDILIPREQYF
TRBV15	TRBJ2-7	-	-	14	TGTGCCACCAGCAGAGATAGGACAGCCTACGAGCAGTACTTC	CATSRDRTAYEQYF
TRBV5-1	TRBJ2-1	-	few	12	TGCGCCAGCGGGGAGCCCGCGGGTGAGCAGTTCTTC	CASGEPAGEQFF
TRBV5-6	TRBJ2-1	-	-	18	TGTGCCAGCAGTTCCACGAGCACGGGTAAGGGTTCCTACAATGAGCAGTTCTTC	CASSSTSTGKGSYNEQFF
TRBV20-1	TRBJ2-5	-	-	15	TGCAGTGCTAGAGATGGAGGGGATTTTTCGGAGACCCAGTACTTC	CSARDGGDFSETQYF
TRBV2	TRBJ1-4	-	few	15	TGTGCCAGCAGGCAAGGGTGGCAGGGGAACGAAAAACTGTTTTTT	CASRQGWQGNEKLFF
TRBV9	TRBJ2-1	-	few	18	TGTGCCAGCAGCGTAGGAGGGGGGGGGACAGGAGCCGACAATGAGCAGTTCTTC	CASSVGGGGTGADNEQFF
TRBV4-2	TRBJ2-7	TRBD1	few	15	TGTGCCAGCAGCCAAGATCAGGGACAGCCCTACGAGCAGTACTTC	CASSQDQGQPYEQYF
TRBV27	TRBJ2-1	-	-	13	TGTGCCAGCAGTTGGGGGTTTTACAATGAGCAGTTCTTC	CASSWGFYNEQFF
TRBV11-2	TRBJ2-4	TRBD1	-	18	TGTGCCAGCAGCTTAGGCCGAGGGGGCAGGGGGCGGCTGAGCATTCAGTACTTC	CASSLGRGGRGRLSIQYF
TRBV29-1	TRBJ1-5	-	-	15	TGCAGCGTTGGCGTCCGGTCAGGGGTAAGACAGCCCCAGCATTTT	CSVGVRSGVRQPQHF
TRBV7-9	TRBJ2-1	-	-	14	TGTGCCAGCAGCCACTCGGGGGCTTACAATGAGCAGTTCTTC	CASSHSGAYNEQFF
TRBV7-9	TRBJ2-5	TRBD2	few	15	TGTGCCAGCAGCCCCGGGACTAGCGTTCAAGAGACCCAGTACTTC	CASSPGTSVQETQYF